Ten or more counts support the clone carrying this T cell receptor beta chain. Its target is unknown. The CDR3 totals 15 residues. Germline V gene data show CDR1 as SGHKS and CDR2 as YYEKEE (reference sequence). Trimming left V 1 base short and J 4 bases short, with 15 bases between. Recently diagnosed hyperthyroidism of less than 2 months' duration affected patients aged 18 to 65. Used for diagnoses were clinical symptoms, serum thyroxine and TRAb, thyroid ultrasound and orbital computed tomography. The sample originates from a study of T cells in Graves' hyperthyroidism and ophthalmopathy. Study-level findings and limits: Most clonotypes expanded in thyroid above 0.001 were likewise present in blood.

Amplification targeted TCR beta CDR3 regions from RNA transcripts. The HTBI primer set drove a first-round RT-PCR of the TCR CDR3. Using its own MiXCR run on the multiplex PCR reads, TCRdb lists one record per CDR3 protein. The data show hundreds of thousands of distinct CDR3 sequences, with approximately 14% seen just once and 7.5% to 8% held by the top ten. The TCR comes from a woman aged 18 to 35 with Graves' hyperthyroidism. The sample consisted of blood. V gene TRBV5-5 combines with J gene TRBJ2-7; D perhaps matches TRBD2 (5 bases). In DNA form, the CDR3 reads TGTGCCAGCAGCTTGCCGGACTGGAAGAAGTACGAGCAGTACTTC. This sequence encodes CASSLPDWKKYEQYF. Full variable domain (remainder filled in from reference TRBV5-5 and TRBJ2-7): DAGVTQSPTHLIKTRGQQVTLRCSPISGHKSVSWYQQVLGQGPQFIFQYYEKEERGRGNFPDRFSARQFPNYSSELNVNALLLGDSALYLCASSLPDWKKYEQYFGPGTRLTVT.